The 5 T cell receptor beta chains in this list originate from one sample, sequenced in a study of blood T cell repertoires in COVID-19. Only in-frame clones appear in the TCRdb table, and some are missing; sequencing was by immunoSEQ multiplex PCR. Among about 360,000 clones listed, approximately 87% were seen once. The sequencing input was PBMCs or T cells enriched from blood (not recorded which). The receptors shown here come from a man aged 40-50 years in a cohort exposed to, infected with or recovered from COVID-19 (not recorded which).

This clone has only one observation. The V and J genes are TRBV27 and TRBJ1-3, with D possibly being TRBD1 (6 bases). In germline, CDR1 is MNHEY, CDR2 SMNVEV (reference sequence). There are 14 residues in the CDR3. The germline V and J ends were trimmed by 5 bases and 2 bases, with 10 bases remaining between them. This chain's CDR3 is CASSQGSAGNTIYF. CDR3 nucleotide sequence: TGTGCCAGCAGTCAGGGGTCGGCTGGAAACACCATATATTTT.

The rearrangement links TRBV5-1 to TRBJ1-2, with D tentatively TRBD1 (6 bases). The length of the CDR3 is 13 residues. The germline V and J ends were trimmed by 4 bases and 6 bases, with 13 bases remaining between them. Germline V gene data show CDR1 as SGHRS and CDR2 as YFSETQ. The CDR3 DNA reads TGCGCCAGCAGCCCGGGACATCCGGATGGCTACACCTTC. This translates into CASSPGHPDGYTF.

Worth noting for this clone: Germline and junction disagree at one end, which may indicate a read error. CDR3 amino acids: CASSLTSGRTKNIQYF. In DNA, the CDR3 is TGCGCCAGCAGCTTGACTAGCGGGAGAACCAAAAACATTCAGTATTTC. This chain joins TRBV5-1 and TRBJ2-4, with TRBD2 matching over 11 bases. The CDR3 runs 16 residues. Germline-derived CDR1 and CDR2 are SGHRS and YFSETQ.

The chain links TRBV18 to TRBJ2-7, with TRBD2 identical over 10 bases. V was clipped by 3 bases and J by 3 bases; unmatched bases: 2. The CDR3 totals 14 residues. The germline CDR1 and CDR2 sequences are KGHSH and LQKENI. Here the CDR3 reads CASSPGTSDYEQYF. DNA of the CDR3: TGTGCCAGCTCACCGGGGACTAGCGACTACGAGCAGTACTTC.

The chain links TRBV4-1 to TRBJ1-1; TRBD1 matches 11 bases. CDR1 and CDR2 (germline): MGHRA, YSYEKL. The CDR3 is 16 residues long. J gave up 4 bases and V 4 bases, and 8 bases lay outside the gene matches. This chain's CDR3 is CASSPGQGAFVTEAFF. The CDR3 DNA follows: TGCGCCAGCAGCCCCGGACAGGGGGCCTTCGTCACTGAAGCTTTCTTT.